This T cell receptor (beta chain) was profiled in a study of regulatory T cells in long-lasting Graves disease. On the study more broadly: Persistence in Graves' disease denoted antithyroid drug use beyond 5 years alongside positive TSH receptor antibodies. General study findings and limits: Thyroid tissue went unstudied; only peripheral blood was examined. Persistent disease favored TRBV28, TRBJ1-2 and TRBJ2-5.

The time point here: persistent/refractory GD, antithyroid drugs over 5 years with positive TRAb. The TCR library used RNA extracted from PBMCs. A peripheral blood sample, around 8.5 milliliters in volume, was drawn into EDTA tubes. Unmatched junction bases numbered 4, after V lost 3 bases and J lost 4 bases. Germline V CDR1 and CDR2: DFQATT, SNEGSKA (reference sequence). The CDR3 consists of 13 residues. This clonotype was seen only a few times. What it recognizes is unknown. Building of the TCR beta libraries involved iRepertoire HTBI primers and Arm-PCR of CDR3 regions. TCRdb recomputed calls from the multiplex PCR reads with MiXCR, one row per CDR3 protein. The sample has roughly 700,000 distinct CDR3 sequences; roughly 30% are singletons.

The rearrangement links TRBV20-1 to TRBJ1-1, with 8 bases that match TRBD1. The sequencing here drew on peripheral blood mononuclear cells (PBMCs), taken when the disease was refractory, from a patient treated with antithyroid drugs. The sequence derives from a female donor with Graves disease. The CDR3 DNA reads as TGCAGTGCTAGGCTACAGGGGGGCACTGAAGCTTTCTTT. Translating gives CSARLQGGTEAFF.